The 8 T cell receptor beta chains in this list originate from one sample, sequenced in a study of HIV-infected patients and healthy controls. Using its own MiXCR run on the 5' RACE reads, TCRdb lists one record per CDR3 protein. This sample has around 20,000 distinct CDR3 sequences, with roughly a fifth found just once. Sequencing used CD8+ T cells from blood. The receptor set was obtained from a human donor in good health.

This clonotype showed up just a few times. V and J are TRBV29-1 and TRBJ2-1, with no clear D. Germline loops: CDR1 SQVTM, CDR2 ANQGSEA. V was shortened by 7 bases and J by 6 bases, with 16 bases between the two germline ends. This CDR3 has 13 residues. The CDR3 reads CSAGAGLLNEQFF. Here the CDR3 DNA reads TGCAGCGCCGGAGCCGGGCTTCTCAATGAGCAGTTCTTC.

This clonotype was recorded at least ten times. This sequence joins TRBV6-1 and TRBJ2-1, with TRBD2 matching 14 bases. This CDR3 has 18 residues. Germline V CDR1 and CDR2: MNHNS, SASEGT. The V segment lost 6 bases and the J segment 6 bases; nucleotides outside the gene matches: 13. DNA for the CDR3: TGTGCCAGCAGAAGCACCGGGACTAGCGGGAGCAGTCTCAATGAGCAGTTCTTC. This translates into CASRSTGTSGSSLNEQFF.

The chain couples TRBV5-1 to TRBJ2-7, with D possibly being TRBD1 (5 bases). This CDR3 spans 13 amino acids. Germline V gene sequence: CDR1 SGHRS, CDR2 YFSETQ. The V end was cut by 4 bases, the J end by 3 bases, with 11 bases between. In nucleotides, the CDR3 is TGCGCCAGCAGCACGGACACACTCTACGAGCAGTACTTC. Translated: CASSTDTLYEQYF.

The chain carries TRBV9 and TRBJ2-1; D may be TRBD2 (6 bases). CDR1 and CDR2 from the germline V gene are SGDLS and YYNGEE. V lost 3 bases to trimming and J lost 4 bases, with 11 bases between them. This CDR3 is built from 14 residues. CDR3 in amino acids: CASSASDSYNEQFF. The CDR3 DNA is TGTGCCAGCAGCGCTAGCGATTCTTACAATGAGCAGTTCTTC.

This chain uses TRBV20-1 with TRBJ1-5, with D maybe TRBD1 (5 bases). This CDR3 is 16 amino acids long. Germline V gives CDR1 DFQATT, CDR2 SNEGSKA (reference sequence). Trimming took off 0 bases at V and 0 bases at J, with 12 bases between the two ends. The CDR3 here is CSARDPTGGSNQPQHF. For the CDR3, the DNA is TGCAGTGCTAGAGACCCGACGGGGGGTAGCAATCAGCCCCAGCATTTT.

The chain employs TRBV5-5 and TRBJ2-2, with 9 bases aligning to TRBD1. This CDR3 has 16 residues. CDR1 SGHKS and CDR2 YYEKEE come from the germline V gene (reference sequence). With 4 bases clipped from V and 3 bases from J, the junction kept 7 bases outside the gene matches. The CDR3, as DNA: TGTGCCAGCAGCCTGGACAGGGGAACACACACCGGGGAGCTGTTTTTT. Residues: CASSLDRGTHTGELFF.

This clonotype has just a few counts. The rearrangement links TRBV10-3 to TRBJ2-1; D perhaps matches TRBD1 (6 bases). Germline assignment: CDR1 ENHRY and CDR2 SYGVKD. V was shortened by 0 bases and J by 8 bases, with 8 bases between the two germline ends. CDR3 length equals 13 residues. CDR3 in amino acids: CAISESRGYEQFF. CDR3 nucleotides: TGTGCCATCAGTGAGTCGAGGGGGTATGAGCAGTTCTTC.

This sequence joins TRBV14 and TRBJ2-7; D unclear. Germline lookup yields CDR1 SGHDN and CDR2 FVKESK. V gave up 2 bases and J gave up 2 bases, with 10 bases separating them. The CDR3 has 14 residues. Written as DNA, the CDR3 is TGTGCCAGCAGCCAATTACCCGGCCCCTACGAGCAGTACTTC. Translation: CASSQLPGPYEQYF.